The 15 T cell receptor beta chains listed next were all sequenced from one sample in a study of beta chain features in type 1 diabetes. Study-wide results and caveats: All four CD4+ subsets from Type 1 diabetes patients carried moderately but significantly shorter TCRB CDR3s.

What was sequenced were expressed TCRB transcripts, since all of the isolated RNA had been reverse transcribed. Sequencing was performed with immunoSEQ multiplex PCR; in TCRdb, only in-frame clones are kept and a portion is missing. This sample yields about 360,000 clones, of which roughly 13% are seen a single time; 0.0095% to 0.013% belongs to the top ten. These receptors' targets are unknown. The sample consisted of naive CD4+ T cells from blood. The source is a woman in her late teens or twenties with type 1 diabetes.

This clone was observed a few times. The rearrangement joins TRBV18 to TRBJ2-1; possibly TRBD1 for D (6 bases). The CDR3 is 15 amino acids. From germline, CDR1 is KGHSH and CDR2 LQKENI. Trimming cost V 0 bases and J 4 bases, with 10 bases left between them. In DNA, the CDR3 is TGTGCCAGCTCACCACCCAGGGGTTCGTACAATGAGCAGTTCTTC. Its translation is CASSPPRGSYNEQFF.

CDR3 residues: CASSFTQGLGEKLFF. CDR3 DNA sequence: TGTGCCAGCAGCTTCACACAGGGATTGGGGGAAAAACTGTTTTTT. V usage is TRBV7-8 and J usage is TRBJ1-4, with TRBD1 as a possible D gene (6 bases). Germline V gene sequence: CDR1 SGHVS, CDR2 FQNEAQ. Trimming shortened V by 3 bases and J by 8 bases, and 16 bases separated the two germline ends. The CDR3 extends over 15 amino acids.

This clone was detected only a few times. The V gene is TRBV7-2, the J gene TRBJ1-2; 8 bases are shared with TRBD1. Germline CDR1 reads SGHTA; CDR2 reads FQGNSA. There are 14 residues in the CDR3. The V segment lost 4 bases and the J segment 8 bases; nucleotides outside the gene matches: 9. In nucleotides, the CDR3 is TGTGCCAGCAGCTACCGAGAAGGACAGGGCGGCTACACCTTC. Its protein product is CASSYREGQGGYTF. Together with reference TRBV7-2 and TRBJ1-2, the CDR3 gives the full variable domain: GAGVSQSPSNKVTEKGKDVELRCDPISGHTALYWYRQSLGQGLEFLIYFQGNSAPDKSGLPSDRFSAERTGGSVSTLTIQRTQQEDSAVYLCASSYREGQGGYTFGSGTRLTVV.

This clone was seen only a few times. J is TRBJ1-2 and V is TRBV6-6; perhaps TRBD1 as D (5 bases). Trimming removed 8 bases at V and 8 bases at J, with 18 bases between. This CDR3 region has 13 residues. Germline CDR1 and CDR2: MNHNY and SVGAGI (reference sequence). The CDR3 DNA is TGTGCCAGCGATATCAGGGTTTTTGGAGGCTACACCTTC. This encodes CASDIRVFGGYTF.

In this sample, this clone turned up a few times. The DNA for the CDR3 is TGCGCCAGCAGCAATCAGGGGATTAATTCACCCCTCCACTTT. Translating it yields CASSNQGINSPLHF. The genes are TRBV5-1 and TRBJ1-6, with D perhaps matching TRBD1 (6 bases). CDR3 length: 14 amino acids. Germline CDR1 SGHRS, CDR2 YFSETQ. The V and J ends lost 4 bases and 6 bases respectively, with 11 bases between them.

This clone came up a few times. The V gene is TRBV5-1, the J gene TRBJ2-7; 7 bases line up with TRBD1. From germline, CDR1 is SGHRS and CDR2 YFSETQ. V lost 0 bases and J lost 9; bases outside the gene matches: 3. The CDR3 contains 12 residues. The chain's CDR3 is CASSLDRGGQYF. The CDR3 coding sequence is TGCGCCAGCAGCTTGGACAGGGGCGGGCAGTACTTC.

The V and J genes are TRBV29-1 and TRBJ1-1, with 7 bases fitting TRBD1. The CDR3 loop spans 14 amino acids. V shed 7 bases, J shed 1 base, and the junction held 9 bases outside the gene matches. Germline CDR1 reads SQVTM; CDR2 reads ANQGSEA. Here the CDR3 reads CSGVGGGTNTEAFF. In DNA form, the CDR3 reads TGCAGCGGGGTAGGGGGCGGAACGAACACTGAAGCTTTCTTT.

The chain employs TRBV30 and TRBJ1-5; D unresolved. This CDR3 comprises 13 residues. Per the germline V gene, CDR1 is GTSNPN and CDR2 is SVGIG (reference sequence). V lost 0 bases and J 4 bases, leaving 7 bases between the germline ends. CDR3 loop: CAWSVAGNQPQHF. The CDR3 nucleotides read TGTGCCTGGAGTGTAGCGGGTAATCAGCCCCAGCATTTT. Based on the CDR3 plus reference TRBV30 and TRBJ1-5, the full variable domain is SQTIHQWPATLVQPVGSPLSLECTVEGTSNPNLYWYRQAAGRGLQLLFYSVGIGQISSEVPQNLSASRPQDRQFILSSKKLLLSDSGFYLCAWSVAGNQPQHFGDGTRLSIL.

This clone has just a few counts. The rearrangement uses TRBV7-9 and TRBJ2-5, with 7 bases fitting TRBD1. Trimming removed 3 bases from V and 5 bases from J; junction bases left unmatched: 6. The germline CDR1 and CDR2 sequences are SEHNR and FQNEAQ (reference sequence). The CDR3 loop spans 14 amino acids. CDR3 protein: CASSFADRPETQYF. CDR3 sequence (DNA): TGTGCCAGCAGCTTCGCGGACAGGCCCGAGACCCAGTACTTC.

The V gene is TRBV7-2, the J gene TRBJ2-1; tentative D call: TRBD1 (7 bases). The length of the CDR3 is 15 residues. Germline V gene lookup returns CDR1 SGHTA and CDR2 FQGNSA. The V end was cut by 5 bases, the J end by 1 base, with 12 bases between. The CDR3 nucleotides read TGTGCCAGCAGCCCCAGGGGGACTTCCTACAATGAGCAGTTCTTC. Its translation: CASSPRGTSYNEQFF.

This rearrangement joins TRBV18 to TRBJ2-3; D unresolved. This CDR3 contains 13 residues. The germline V gene encodes CDR1 KGHSH and CDR2 LQKENI. Trimming stripped 6 bases from V and 0 bases from J, with 7 bases between. CDR3 nucleotides: TGTGCCAGCTCGTCGACTAGCACAGATACGCAGTATTTT. Its translation is CASSSTSTDTQYF.

The chain joins TRBV10-3 to TRBJ2-1, with 8 positions matching TRBD1. The CDR3 is 12 residues long. Germline CDR1 ENHRY, CDR2 SYGVKD. Trimming removed 7 bases from V and 7 bases from J; junction bases left unmatched: 3. CDR3 DNA sequence: TGTGCCATCAATAACAGGGGGAATGAGCAGTTCTTC. This translates into CAINNRGNEQFF.

This clone was detected a few times. The chain couples TRBV29-1 to TRBJ2-5; 11 bases map to TRBD2. The assigned J gene may be wrong: the sequence end matches TRBJ2-7 better. Per germline, CDR1 SQVTM and CDR2 ANQGSEA. The CDR3 totals 14 residues. The CDR3 region has the DNA TGCAGCGTTGAGTTAGCGGGAGGGCCCGACGAGCAGTACTTC. It encodes CSVELAGGPDEQYF.

This clone has a handful of counts. The chain uses TRBV5-4 and TRBJ2-2, with a weak D call TRBD1 (5 bases). Trimming took off 4 bases at V and 5 bases at J, with 9 bases between the two ends. This CDR3 region has 13 residues. Germline assignment: CDR1 SGHNT and CDR2 YYREEE (reference sequence). The CDR3 sequence is CASSQTVTGELFF. The CDR3 DNA follows: TGTGCCAGCAGCCAGACAGTTACCGGGGAGCTGTTTTTT. Full variable domain (missing parts from reference TRBV5-4 and TRBJ2-2): ETGVTQSPTHLIKTRGQQVTLRCSSQSGHNTVSWYQQALGQGPQFIFQYYREEENGRGNFPPRFSGLQFPNYSSELNVNALELDDSALYLCASSQTVTGELFFGEGSRLTVL.

CDR3 nucleotides: TGTGCCAGCAGTGTACTTGGGTTCGGCAGGGTGCCCTACGAGCAGTACTTC. Protein product: CASSVLGFGRVPYEQYF. J is TRBJ2-7 and V is TRBV11-2; weak D call: TRBD1 (5 bases). The CDR3 has 17 amino acids. Between the trimmed V and J ends, which lost 6 bases and 2 bases, there was a span of 23 bases. Germline-derived CDR1 and CDR2 are SGHAT and FQNNGV.